The 15 T cell receptor beta chains below all came from one sample that was sequenced in a study of blood T cell repertoires in COVID-19. The protocol was immunoSEQ multiplex PCR, while the TCRdb copy is restricted to in-frame clones and leaves out a portion. The sample records a few hundred thousand clones, around 82% being singletons. Sequenced material: peripheral blood. The receptors stem from a human donor with COVID-19, enrolled during active disease. The donor label of this sample is uncertain.

This clone was seen just once. J is TRBJ2-5 and V is TRBV6-5; 7 bases are shared with TRBD1. V was pared by 6 bases and J by 4 bases, with 8 bases of the junction left unmatched. Germline V gives CDR1 MNHEY, CDR2 SVGAGI. CDR3 length equals 14 residues. DNA for the CDR3: TGTGCCAGCAGCCAAAGACAGGGACCAGAGACCCAGTACTTC. Protein: CASSQRQGPETQYF.

The rearrangement joins TRBV6-2 or TRBV6-3 to TRBJ2-2; tentatively, D is TRBD2 (6 bases). Deletions cut 6 bases from V and 0 bases from J, with 14 bases between. The germline V gene has CDR1 MNHEY and CDR2 SVGEGT. The CDR3 covers 16 residues. The DNA of the CDR3 is TGTGCCAGCAGCCGAAGCGGGTACGCGAACACCGGGGAGCTGTTTTTT. The encoded protein is CASSRSGYANTGELFF.

The gene calls are TRBV19 and TRBJ1-5; D unclear. Germline V gene data show CDR1 as LNHDA and CDR2 as SQIVND (reference sequence). The CDR3 extends over 16 amino acids. V dropped 3 bases and J dropped 1 base, with 13 bases sitting between them. The CDR3 loop is CASSIPGTQSNQPQHF. The CDR3 DNA is TGTGCCAGTAGTATCCCGGGTACCCAAAGCAATCAGCCCCAGCATTTT.

V is TRBV7-3 and J is TRBJ2-3, with 9 nucleotides matching TRBD2. Germline V gene sequence: CDR1 SGHTA, CDR2 FQGTGA. CDR3 length equals 14 residues. The J segment lost 1 base and the V segment lost 4 bases, leaving 0 bases of the junction unmatched. The CDR3, as DNA: TGTGCCAGCAGCTGGACTAGCGGCACAGATACGCAGTATTTT. It translates to CASSWTSGTDTQYF.

The genes are TRBV6-5 and TRBJ1-5; D uncertain. Germline lookup yields CDR1 MNHEY and CDR2 SVGAGI. V was trimmed by 6 bases and J by 5 bases, leaving 11 bases between them. The CDR3 covers 13 residues. The chain's CDR3 is CASRRLPDQPQHF. The CDR3 region has the DNA TGTGCCAGCAGGCGTCTGCCCGATCAGCCCCAGCATTTT.

V and J are TRBV5-1 and TRBJ2-7, with 9 bases identical to TRBD1. J gave up 6 bases and V 4 bases, and 8 bases lay outside the gene matches. This CDR3 is 14 amino acids long. The germline CDR1 and CDR2 sequences are SGHRS and YFSETQ. The DNA of the CDR3 is TGCGCCAGCAGCATTGGACAGGGGTTATCCGAGCAGTACTTC. Amino acids: CASSIGQGLSEQYF.

CDR3 in amino acids: CASSPTTGLATNEKLFF. As DNA, the CDR3 is TGTGCCAGCAGTCCCACTACAGGGCTTGCAACTAATGAAAAACTGTTTTTT. The rearrangement uses TRBV28 and TRBJ1-4; D perhaps matches TRBD1 (6 bases). Germline loops: CDR1 MDHEN, CDR2 SYDVKM. The V and J ends lost 5 bases and 0 bases respectively, with 16 bases between them. The CDR3 is made up of 17 amino acids.

This chain uses TRBV9 with TRBJ1-6; D not resolved. The CDR3 covers 18 residues. V lost 3 bases to trimming and J lost 0 bases, with 16 bases between them. CDR1 is SGDLS and CDR2 is YYNGEE in the germline V gene. The CDR3: CASSGREGRSSYNSPLHF. The CDR3 DNA is TGTGCCAGCAGCGGACGGGAGGGTAGGAGCTCCTATAATTCACCCCTCCACTTT.

This clone showed up just once. This chain joins TRBV7-3 and TRBJ2-5; weak D call: TRBD1 (7 bases). Germline-derived CDR1 and CDR2 are SGHTA and FQGTGA. CDR3 size: 15 residues. The germline V and J ends were trimmed by 2 bases and 5 bases, with 15 bases remaining between them. As DNA, the CDR3 is TGTGCCAGCAGCTTAGGGTCAGGGGGGTTGGAGACCCAGTACTTC. It codes for CASSLGSGGLETQYF.

This clone was counted only a few times. Other DNA sequences from this sample encode an identical CDR3 as well. The V gene is TRBV5-1, the J gene TRBJ1-1, with D tentatively TRBD1 (5 bases). V was shortened by 0 bases and J by 0 bases, with 12 bases between the two germline ends. The V gene's germline CDR1 is SGHRS and CDR2 YFSETQ. The CDR3 totals 16 residues. The CDR3 region has the DNA TGCGCCAGCAGCTTGGCCGGGGGTTCCATGAACACTGAAGCTTTCTTT. Its translation is CASSLAGGSMNTEAFF.

The rearrangement joins TRBV9 to TRBJ2-2; unclear D gene. The V gene's germline CDR1 is SGDLS and CDR2 YYNGEE. V gave up 0 bases and J gave up 0 bases, with 9 bases separating them. This CDR3 has 16 residues. In nucleotides, the CDR3 is TGTGCCAGCAGCGTAGGGAGCAGCCCGAACACCGGGGAGCTGTTTTTT. Its protein is CASSVGSSPNTGELFF.

The rearrangement uses TRBV14 and TRBJ2-1, with 11 bases lining up with TRBD1. This CDR3 is built from 21 residues. Germline CDR1 reads SGHDN; CDR2 reads FVKESK. V shed 4 bases, J shed 3 bases, and the junction held 20 bases outside the gene matches. In DNA, the CDR3 is TGTGCCAGCAGCCCCGCTTTTGGGACAGGGGGTGTGTTAAGGGTCTACAATGAGCAGTTCTTC. Its protein is CASSPAFGTGGVLRVYNEQFF.

The chain is built from TRBV11-3 and TRBJ2-7; D possibly corresponds to TRBD1 (5 bases). The CDR3 runs to 14 residues. V lost 5 bases and J 3 bases, leaving 14 bases between the germline ends. Germline CDR1 and CDR2: SGHNT and YENEEA. CDR3 protein: CASSRGAPHYEQYF. The CDR3 bases are TGTGCCAGCAGCCGTGGGGCGCCACACTACGAGCAGTACTTC.

This clone was seen only a few times. This chain uses TRBV2 with TRBJ2-1, with 10 nucleotides matching TRBD2. The germline V gene encodes CDR1 SNHLY and CDR2 FYNNEI. Unmatched junction bases numbered 15, after V lost 6 bases and J lost 16 bases. This CDR3 has 14 amino acids. The CDR3 DNA is TGTGCCAGCAGCATATCTCAACTAGCGGGATCCCGTTTCTTC. It yields the protein CASSISQLAGSRFF. The whole variable domain, filled in from reference TRBV2 and TRBJ2-1, reads EPEVTQTPSHQVTQMGQEVILRCVPISNHLYFYWYRQILGQKVEFLVSFYNNEISEKSEIFDDQFSVERPDGSNFTLKIRSTKLEDSAMYFCASSISQLAGSRFFGPGTRLTVL.

This chain links TRBV19 with TRBJ1-5; the match to TRBD1 covers 8 bases. J gave up 7 bases and V 0 bases, and 5 bases lay outside the gene matches. Germline values: CDR1 LNHDA, CDR2 SQIVND (reference sequence). CDR3 size: 15 residues. The DNA of the CDR3 is TGTGCCAGTAGTATAGACAGGGGGCAAGGCCAGCCCCAGCATTTT. Protein sequence: CASSIDRGQGQPQHF.